Listed below are T cell receptor beta chains from one sample, sequenced in a study of T cell repertoires in cytomegalovirus infection. TCRdb re-derived calls from the reads in MiXCR, one entry per CDR3 protein. The data hold about 300,000 distinct CDR3 sequences, with around 10% observed a single time. Sequencing input: PBMCs. The receptors stem from a human donor in good health (CMV status not recorded). Some clones in this sample may be carry-over from other donors' samples. CDR3s leave out the opening cysteine and the closing phenylalanine or tryptophan.

J | V | CDR3
TRBJ2-4 | TRBV19 | ASSMDRVPQNIQY
TRBJ2-1 | TRBV6-6 | ASSYSGYINEQF
TRBJ1-6 | TRBV23-1 | ASSPFPDRASSYNSPLH
TRBJ1-5 | TRBV20-1 | SARPGTGFQPQH
TRBJ2-3 | TRBV7-3 | ASSDDSTDTQY
TRBJ2-1 | TRBV6-5 | ASRGGTGSSEQF
TRBJ2-1 | TRBV14 | ASSQWGWRDNEQF
TRBJ1-5 | TRBV7-2 | ASSLNRLNQPQH
TRBJ2-1 | TRBV10-1 | ASSESSGGKPNEQF
TRBJ2-1 | TRBV7-2 | ASSLASSVGNEQF
TRBJ1-5 | TRBV20-1 | SARGQGINQPQH
TRBJ2-1 | TRBV29-1 | SVGLAGGLYTEQF
TRBJ2-3 | TRBV6-5 | ASRSGQGTDTQY
TRBJ1-6 | TRBV20-1 | SARGKFNSPLH
TRBJ1-1 | TRBV5-4 | ASSSGTPNTEAF